A selection of T cell receptor beta chains follows, all from one sample in a study of technical replicates of blood from a few donors. Clones were read by immunoSEQ multiplex PCR, and TCRdb kept only the in-frame ones, dropping some. The sample has 62,000 or so clones, approximately 86% seen once. The specimen was PBMCs. These receptor sequences come from a human donor in good health. Some clones in this sample may be carry-over from other donors' samples. CDR3s include the opening cysteine and the closing phenylalanine or tryptophan. The D gene is left open where the match is weak. The listing skips clone size in some rows; elsewhere it reads once, few, many or a size class.

V gene,J gene,clone size,D gene,CDR3 protein,CDR3 DNA
TRBV7-7,TRBJ2-5,.,TRBD1,CASSKTGSGQETQYF,TGTGCCAGCAGCAAGACAGGGTCCGGCCAAGAGACCCAGTACTTC
TRBV6-1,TRBJ1-5,.,.,CASTEEQGPNQPQHF,TGTGCCAGCACCGAGGAGCAGGGCCCAAATCAGCCCCAGCATTTT
TRBV19,TRBJ2-5,.,TRBD2,CASSIWTSGGYGETQYF,TGTGCCAGTAGTATCTGGACTAGCGGGGGCTACGGGGAGACCCAGTACTTC
TRBV15,TRBJ2-7,.,.,CATSRVRERMDEQYF,TGTGCCACCAGCAGAGTCCGGGAACGGATGGACGAGCAGTACTTC
TRBV12-1,TRBJ2-1,.,.,CASSAQGYYNEQFF,TGTGCCAGCAGCGCCCAGGGTTACTACAATGAGCAGTTCTTC
TRBV6-5,TRBJ1-1,few,.,CASRSATSNTEAFF,TGTGCCAGCAGGTCCGCCACTTCGAACACTGAAGCTTTCTTT
TRBV7-7,TRBJ1-2,.,.,CASRQLWLYGYTF,TGTGCCAGCAGGCAACTATGGCTCTATGGCTACACCTTC
TRBV5-4,TRBJ2-7,.,TRBD2,CASSSGTSRMDAF,TGTGCCAGCAGCTCTGGGACTAGCCGTATGGATGCCTTC
TRBV2,TRBJ1-2,.,.,CASSEGGLNYGYTF,TGTGCCAGCAGTGAAGGGGGGCTGAACTATGGCTACACCTTC
TRBV19,TRBJ1-2,.,.,CASSEPAGGSYGYTF,TGTGCCAGTAGCGAACCGGCGGGGGGCAGCTATGGCTACACCTTC
TRBV10-3,TRBJ2-7,.,TRBD2,CAISGGGRAMEQYF,TGTGCCATCAGTGGAGGCGGGAGGGCGATGGAGCAGTACTTC
TRBV5-8,TRBJ1-5,.,TRBD1,CASSFSRGRGQPQHF,TGTGCCAGCAGCTTTTCCAGGGGGCGCGGGCAGCCCCAGCATTTT
TRBV6-6,TRBJ2-7,once,TRBD2,CASSYSLAGANYEQYF,TGTGCCAGCAGTTACTCTTTGGCGGGAGCCAACTACGAGCAGTACTTC
TRBV7-9,TRBJ2-5,.,.,CASSLVLAPETQYF,TGTGCCAGCAGCTTAGTACTAGCCCCCGAGACCCAGTACTTC
TRBV6-5,TRBJ1-1,.,.,CASSRLGSTEAFF,TGTGCCAGCAGTCGCTTGGGGAGCACTGAAGCTTTCTTT
TRBV4-3,TRBJ2-3,.,TRBD2,CASSQGSGRRADTQYF,TGCGCCAGCAGCCAAGGTAGCGGGAGAAGGGCAGATACGCAGTATTTT
TRBV21-1,TRBJ2-2,.,.,CASSSRHPPGELFF,TGTGCCAGCAGCAGTAGACACCCTCCGGGGGAGCTGTTTTTT
TRBV7-2,TRBJ2-2,.,TRBD2,CASSLRGGRNPGELFF,TGTGCCAGCAGCTTAAGGGGCGGGAGAAATCCCGGGGAGCTGTTTTTT
TRBV7-7,TRBJ2-2,.,.,CASSLARGLTGELFF,TGTGCCAGCAGCTTAGCTCGGGGGTTGACCGGGGAGCTGTTTTTT
TRBV5-1,TRBJ1-6,.,TRBD1,CASSLQGVNSPLHF,TGCGCCAGCAGCTTGCAGGGGGTTAATTCACCCCTCCACTTT
TRBV19,TRBJ1-5,.,TRBD1,CASTTWDRSNQPQHF,TGTGCCAGTACCACGTGGGACAGAAGCAATCAGCCCCAGCATTTT
TRBV19,TRBJ1-1,.,.,CASLGRDRGPLTEAFF,TGTGCCAGTTTGGGGCGGGATCGAGGACCCCTCACTGAAGCTTTCTTT
TRBV19,TRBJ2-1,.,.,CASSNRDVSGYNEQFF,TGTGCCAGTAGTAACCGAGATGTGTCGGGTTACAATGAGCAGTTCTTC
TRBV5-1,TRBJ1-2,.,.,CASSLLSGVGNYGYTF,TGCGCCAGCAGCCTACTATCAGGGGTCGGAAACTATGGCTACACCTTC
TRBV13,TRBJ2-1,.,TRBD1,CASSLEGQGVNEQFF,TGTGCCAGCAGCTTAGAGGGACAGGGGGTCAATGAGCAGTTCTTC
TRBV11-2,TRBJ2-3,.,.,CASREESGPQYF,TGTGCCAGCCGAGAGGAGAGCGGGCCGCAGTATTTT
TRBV5-1,TRBJ2-5,.,.,CASGAVSGSQETQYF,TGCGCCAGCGGGGCCGTTTCAGGGTCCCAAGAGACCCAGTACTTC
TRBV9,TRBJ2-2,.,.,CASSGSGTGELFF,TGTGCCAGCAGCGGCAGCGGGACCGGGGAGCTGTTTTTT
TRBV27,TRBJ2-1,.,.,CASSLSTGGNEQFF,TGTGCCAGCAGTTTATCGACTGGGGGGAATGAGCAGTTCTTC
TRBV5-4,TRBJ2-7,.,TRBD2,CASKAAGVPYEQYF,TGTGCCAGCAAAGCAGCGGGAGTGCCCTACGAGCAGTACTTC
TRBV5-1,TRBJ2-2,.,.,CASSSQQMNTGELFF,TGCGCCAGCAGCTCACAACAAATGAACACCGGGGAGCTGTTTTTT
TRBV7-8,TRBJ1-2,.,.,CASSPTGQGVLDGYTF,TGTGCCAGCAGCCCCACCGGGCAAGGGGTACTGGATGGCTACACCTTC
TRBV5-3,TRBJ1-3,.,TRBD1,CARSQGQGSGNTIYF,TGTGCCAGAAGCCAGGGACAGGGGTCCGGAAACACCATATATTTT
TRBV28,TRBJ2-5,.,TRBD1,CASSLTSGGWTQYF,TGTGCCAGCAGTTTAACTTCAGGGGGCTGGACCCAGTACTTC
TRBV5-1,TRBJ1-1,once,TRBD1,CASSKDRGPTEAFF,TGCGCCAGCAGCAAAGACAGGGGGCCCACTGAAGCTTTCTTT
TRBV7-2,TRBJ2-2,.,TRBD2,CASSSERGRTGELFF,TGTGCCAGCAGCTCAGAGCGGGGGAGGACCGGGGAGCTGTTTTTT